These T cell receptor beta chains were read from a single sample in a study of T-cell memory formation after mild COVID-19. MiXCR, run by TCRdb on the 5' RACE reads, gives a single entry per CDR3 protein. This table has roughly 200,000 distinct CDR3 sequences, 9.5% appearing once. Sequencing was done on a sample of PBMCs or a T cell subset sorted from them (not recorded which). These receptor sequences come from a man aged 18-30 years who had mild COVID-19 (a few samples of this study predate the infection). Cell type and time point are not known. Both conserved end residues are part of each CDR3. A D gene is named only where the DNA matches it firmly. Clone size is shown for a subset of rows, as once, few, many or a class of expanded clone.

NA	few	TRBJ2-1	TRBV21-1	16	CASSKGGAGAYNEQFF	TGTGCCAGCAGCAAAGGCGGGGCAGGGGCCTACAATGAGCAGTTCTTC
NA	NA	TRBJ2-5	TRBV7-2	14	CASSLEGGVETQYF	TGTGCCAGCAGCTTAGAGGGGGGCGTGGAGACCCAGTACTTC
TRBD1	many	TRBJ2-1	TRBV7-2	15	CASSFEGAGKSEQFF	TGTGCCAGCAGCTTTGAGGGGGCCGGGAAGAGTGAGCAGTTCTTC
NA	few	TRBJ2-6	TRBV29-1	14	CSVHEGAGANVLTF	TGCAGCGTCCACGAAGGGGCCGGGGCCAACGTCCTGACTTTC
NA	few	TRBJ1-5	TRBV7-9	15	CASSLERLGNQPQHF	TGTGCCAGCAGCTTAGAACGGCTTGGCAATCAGCCCCAGCATTTT
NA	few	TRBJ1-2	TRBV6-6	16	CASSYSTDGVNYGYTF	TGTGCCAGCAGTTACTCGACCGATGGTGTTAACTATGGCTACACCTTC
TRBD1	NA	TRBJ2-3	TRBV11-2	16	CASSERPGQLPNTQYF	TGTGCCAGCAGCGAAAGACCGGGACAGCTCCCAAATACGCAGTATTTT
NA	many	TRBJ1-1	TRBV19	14	CASNNRPEKTEAFF	TGTGCCAGTAACAACAGGCCGGAGAAGACTGAAGCTTTCTTT
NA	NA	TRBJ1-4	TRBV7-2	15	CASSFSGLANEKLFF	TGTGCCAGCAGCTTCTCAGGGCTTGCTAATGAAAAACTGTTTTTT
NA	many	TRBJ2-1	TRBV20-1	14	CSATPLVLRDEQFF	TGCAGTGCTACCCCGTTGGTCCTGAGAGATGAGCAGTTCTTC
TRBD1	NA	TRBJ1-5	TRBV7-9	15	CASSLGDRENQPQHF	TGTGCCAGCAGCTTAGGGGACAGGGAAAATCAGCCCCAGCATTTT
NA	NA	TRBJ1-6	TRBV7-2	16	CASSLGGISYNSPLHF	TGTGCCAGCAGCTTAGGGGGGATTAGTTATAATTCACCCCTCCACTTT
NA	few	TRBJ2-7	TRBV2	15	CASKGLAGGAYEQYF	TGTGCCAGCAAAGGACTAGCAGGGGGCGCCTACGAGCAGTACTTC
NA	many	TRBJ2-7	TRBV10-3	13	CAIRAGGDYEQYF	TGTGCCATCAGGGCCGGGGGAGATTACGAGCAGTACTTC
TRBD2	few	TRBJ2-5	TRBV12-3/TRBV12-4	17	CASSPQGLAGGQETQYF	TGTGCCAGCAGTCCCCAAGGACTAGCGGGGGGGCAAGAGACCCAGTACTTC
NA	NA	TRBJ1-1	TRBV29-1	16	CSVRTGGPFSNTEAFF	TGCAGCGTACGAACGGGGGGTCCTTTTTCGAACACTGAAGCTTTCTTT
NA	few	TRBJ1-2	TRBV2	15	CASSQERGSAYGYTF	TGTGCCAGCAGTCAAGAACGGGGGTCAGCCTATGGCTACACCTTC
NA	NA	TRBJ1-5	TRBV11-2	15	CASSLEQGKNQPQHF	TGTGCCAGCAGCTTAGAGCAGGGGAAAAATCAGCCCCAGCATTTT
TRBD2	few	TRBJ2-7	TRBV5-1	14	CASRRTSGAQEQYF	TGCGCCAGCAGGAGGACTAGCGGGGCTCAGGAGCAGTACTTC
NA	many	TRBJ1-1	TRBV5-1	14	CASSFGVLNTEAFF	TGCGCCAGCAGCTTCGGGGTACTGAACACTGAAGCTTTCTTT
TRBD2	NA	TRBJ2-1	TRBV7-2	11	CASSFGGGQFF	TGTGCCAGCAGCTTTGGGGGGGGTCAGTTCTTC
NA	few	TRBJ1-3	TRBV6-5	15	CASSYSRGFGNTIYF	TGTGCCAGCAGTTACTCGAGGGGATTTGGAAACACCATATATTTT
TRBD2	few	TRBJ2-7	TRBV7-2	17	CASSFPILAGGKSEQYF	TGTGCCAGCAGCTTCCCGATACTAGCGGGGGGGAAGAGCGAGCAGTACTTC